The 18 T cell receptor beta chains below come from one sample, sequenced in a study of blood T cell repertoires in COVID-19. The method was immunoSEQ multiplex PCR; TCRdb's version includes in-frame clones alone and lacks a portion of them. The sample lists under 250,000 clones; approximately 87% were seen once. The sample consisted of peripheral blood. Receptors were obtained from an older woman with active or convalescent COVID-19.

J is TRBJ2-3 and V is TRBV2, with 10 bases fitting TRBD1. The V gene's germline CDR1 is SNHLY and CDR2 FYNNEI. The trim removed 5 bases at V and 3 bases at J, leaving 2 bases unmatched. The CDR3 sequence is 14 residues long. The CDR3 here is CASSLGQGTDTQYF. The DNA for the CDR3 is TGTGCCAGCAGTTTGGGACAGGGGACAGATACGCAGTATTTT.

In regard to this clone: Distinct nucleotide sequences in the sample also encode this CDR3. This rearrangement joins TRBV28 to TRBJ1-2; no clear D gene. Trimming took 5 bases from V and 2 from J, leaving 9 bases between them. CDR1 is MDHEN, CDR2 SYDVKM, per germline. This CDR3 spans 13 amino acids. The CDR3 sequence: CASSPGGNYGYTF. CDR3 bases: TGTGCCAGCAGTCCAGGCGGGAACTATGGCTACACCTTC.

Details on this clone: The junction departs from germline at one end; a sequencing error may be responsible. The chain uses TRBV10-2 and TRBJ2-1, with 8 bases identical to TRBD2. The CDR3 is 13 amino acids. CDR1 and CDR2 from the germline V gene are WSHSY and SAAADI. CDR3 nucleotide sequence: TGCGCCAGCAGGGGATTAGGACCCGAGCGGGAGATCTTC. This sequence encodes CASRGLGPEREIF.

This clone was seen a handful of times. Here the CDR3 reads CASSPPGLATSTDTQYF. The DNA for the CDR3 is TGTGCCAGCTCACCACCGGGACTAGCGACTAGCACAGATACGCAGTATTTT. The chain links TRBV18 to TRBJ2-3; 10 nucleotides line up with TRBD2. Germline CDR1 KGHSH, CDR2 LQKENI. Trimming took 0 bases from V and 0 from J; bases not matched to a gene: 3. There are 17 residues in the CDR3.

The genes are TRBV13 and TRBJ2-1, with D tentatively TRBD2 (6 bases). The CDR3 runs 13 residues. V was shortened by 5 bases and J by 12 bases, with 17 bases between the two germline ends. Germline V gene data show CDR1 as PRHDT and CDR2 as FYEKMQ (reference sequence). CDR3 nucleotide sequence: TGTGCCAGCAGCCCCCGGCGGGGTCCGGGGCAGTTCTTC. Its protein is CASSPRRGPGQFF.

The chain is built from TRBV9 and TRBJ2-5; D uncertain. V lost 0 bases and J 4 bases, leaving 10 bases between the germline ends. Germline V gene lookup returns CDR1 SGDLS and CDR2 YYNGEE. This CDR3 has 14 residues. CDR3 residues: CASSVATGVETQYF. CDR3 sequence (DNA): TGTGCCAGCAGCGTAGCTACTGGAGTAGAGACCCAGTACTTC.

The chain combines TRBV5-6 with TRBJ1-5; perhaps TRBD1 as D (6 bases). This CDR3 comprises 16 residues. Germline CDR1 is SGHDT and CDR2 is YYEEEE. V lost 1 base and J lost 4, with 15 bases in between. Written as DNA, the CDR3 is TGTGCCAGCAGCTTGAGGATGAGGACAGAAAATCAGCCCCAGCATTTT. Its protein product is CASSLRMRTENQPQHF.

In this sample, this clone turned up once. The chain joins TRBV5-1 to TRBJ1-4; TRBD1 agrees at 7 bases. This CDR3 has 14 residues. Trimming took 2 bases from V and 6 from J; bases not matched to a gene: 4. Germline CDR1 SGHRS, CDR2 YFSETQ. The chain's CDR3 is CASSFQGGDEKLFF. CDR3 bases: TGCGCCAGCAGCTTTCAAGGGGGCGATGAAAAACTGTTTTTT.

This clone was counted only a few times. CDR3 sequence: CASSADRNYGYTF. For the CDR3, the DNA is TGTGCCAGCAGCGCGGACAGGAACTATGGCTACACCTTC. V is TRBV7-2 and J is TRBJ1-2; 7 nucleotides align to TRBD1. Trimming at V came to 5 bases and at J to 2 bases, leaving 2 bases not matched to a gene. The V gene's germline CDR1 is SGHTA and CDR2 FQGNSA. The CDR3 spans 13 residues.

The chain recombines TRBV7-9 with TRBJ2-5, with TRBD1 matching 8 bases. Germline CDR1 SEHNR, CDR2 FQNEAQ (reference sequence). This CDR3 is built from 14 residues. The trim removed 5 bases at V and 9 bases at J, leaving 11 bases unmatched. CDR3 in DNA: TGTGCCAGCAGCACTACAGGGGGGAGTTTGGCCCAGTACTTC. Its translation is CASSTTGGSLAQYF. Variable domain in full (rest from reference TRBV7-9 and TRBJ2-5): DTGVSQNPRHKITKRGQNVTFRCDPISEHNRLYWYRQTLGQGPEFLTYFQNEAQLEKSRLLSDRFSAERPKGSFSTLEIQRTEQGDSAMYLCASSTTGGSLAQYFGPGTRLLVL.

In DNA form, the CDR3 reads TGCGCCAGCAGTGGGCTGTCCCAAGAGACCCAGTACTTC. As protein: CASSGLSQETQYF. This chain links TRBV10-1 with TRBJ2-5; D is uncertain. CDR3 length: 13 residues. The V gene lost 4 bases and the J gene lost 1 base, with 7 bases spanning the gap. The V gene's germline CDR1 is WNHNN and CDR2 SYGVQD (reference sequence).

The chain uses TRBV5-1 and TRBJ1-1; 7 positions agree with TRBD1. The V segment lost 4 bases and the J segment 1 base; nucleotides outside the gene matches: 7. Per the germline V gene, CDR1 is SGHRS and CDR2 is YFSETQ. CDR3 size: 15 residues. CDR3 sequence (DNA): TGCGCCAGCAGCAATCCGACAGGGCCGAACACTGAAGCTTTCTTT. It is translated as CASSNPTGPNTEAFF.

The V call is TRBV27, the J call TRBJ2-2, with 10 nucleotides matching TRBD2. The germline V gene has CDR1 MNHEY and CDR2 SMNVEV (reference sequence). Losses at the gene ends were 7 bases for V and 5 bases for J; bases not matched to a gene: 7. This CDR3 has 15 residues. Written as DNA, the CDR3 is TGTGCCAGCACCACCCTAGCGGGAGTTACCGGGGAGCTGTTTTTT. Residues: CASTTLAGVTGELFF.

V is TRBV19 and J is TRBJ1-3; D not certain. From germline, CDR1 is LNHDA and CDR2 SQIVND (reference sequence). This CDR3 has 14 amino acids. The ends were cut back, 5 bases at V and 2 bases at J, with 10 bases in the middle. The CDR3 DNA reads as TGTGCCAGTAGTGTATCAGTCCCTGGAAACACCATATATTTT. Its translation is CASSVSVPGNTIYF.

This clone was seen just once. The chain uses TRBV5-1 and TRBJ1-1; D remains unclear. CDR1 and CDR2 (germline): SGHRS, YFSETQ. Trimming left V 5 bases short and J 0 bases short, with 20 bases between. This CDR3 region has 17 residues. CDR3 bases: TGCGCCAGCAGTTTAAGGTCCGCACAGTTAATGAACACTGAAGCTTTCTTT. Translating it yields CASSLRSAQLMNTEAFF. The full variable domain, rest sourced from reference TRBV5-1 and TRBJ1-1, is KAGVTQTPRYLIKTRGQQVTLSCSPISGHRSVSWYQQTPGQGLQFLFEYFSETQRNKGNFPGRFSGRQFSNSRSEMNVSTLELGDSALYLCASSLRSAQLMNTEAFFGQGTRLTVV.

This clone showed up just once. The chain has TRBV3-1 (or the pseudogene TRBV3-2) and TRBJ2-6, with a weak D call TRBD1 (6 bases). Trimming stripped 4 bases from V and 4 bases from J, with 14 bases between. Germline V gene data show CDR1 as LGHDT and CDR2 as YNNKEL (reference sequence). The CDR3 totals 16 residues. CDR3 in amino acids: CASSLLGAGGANVLTF. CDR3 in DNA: TGTGCCAGCAGCCTTCTGGGGGCTGGGGGGGCCAACGTCCTGACTTTC.

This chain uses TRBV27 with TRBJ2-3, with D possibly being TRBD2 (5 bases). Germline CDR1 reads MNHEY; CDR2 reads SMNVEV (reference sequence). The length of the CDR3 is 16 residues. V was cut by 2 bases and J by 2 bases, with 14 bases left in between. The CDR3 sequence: CASSLRRGTVTDTQYF. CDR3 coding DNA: TGTGCCAGCAGTTTACGACGGGGAACGGTCACAGATACGCAGTATTTT.

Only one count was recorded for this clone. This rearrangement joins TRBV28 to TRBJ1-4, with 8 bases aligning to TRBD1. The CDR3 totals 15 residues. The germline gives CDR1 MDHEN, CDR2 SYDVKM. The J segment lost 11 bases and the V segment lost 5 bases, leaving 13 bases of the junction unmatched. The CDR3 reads CASSTPGQVLGKLFF. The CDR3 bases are TGTGCCAGCAGTACCCCGGGACAGGTACTGGGTAAACTGTTTTTT. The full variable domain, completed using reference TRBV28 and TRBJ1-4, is DVKVTQSSRYLVKRTGEKVFLECVQDMDHENMFWYRQDPGLGLRLIYFSYDVKMKEKGDIPEGYSVSREKKERFSLILESASTNQTSMYLCASSTPGQVLGKLFFGSGTQLSVL.